This TCR beta chain is from a study of cytomegalovirus exposure and HLA in healthy donors. TCRdb's copy holds only in-frame clones and misses some; the assay was immunoSEQ multiplex PCR. The sample shows 170,000 or so clones, about 86% of them seen only once. J was trimmed by 4 bases and V by 6 bases; bases with no gene match: 7. This CDR3 has 14 amino acids. The germline V gene has CDR1 LGHNA and CDR2 YSLEER. The sequence was collected from a woman between 18 and 29 years old in good health and CMV-seropositive. The specimen was PBMCs. This chain links TRBV4-3 with TRBJ1-1, with 8 bases matching TRBD1. Here the CDR3 reads CASRRTTGGTEAFF. The CDR3 DNA is TGCGCCAGCAGACGCACAACAGGGGGCACTGAAGCTTTCTTT.